The rows below give T cell receptor beta chains drawn from one sample of a study of T cell repertoires in cytomegalovirus infection. What these receptors recognize is not known. Each CDR3 protein is one row after TCRdb ran MiXCR on the reads. The sample records approximately 770,000 distinct CDR3 sequences, 25% to 30% being singletons. Sequenced material: cultured CD8+ T cells from PBMCs, taken from culture after CMV antigen stimulation. The receptors stem from a human donor in good health (CMV status not recorded). Some clones in this sample may be carry-over from other donors' samples. Both conserved end residues are part of each CDR3. A D gene is named only where the DNA matches it firmly. Not all rows give a size; the values are once, few, many and, for expanded clones, a class.

len: 15; d_gene: -; v_gene: TRBV28; j_gene: TRBJ2-5; abundance: -; CDR3aa: CASSDGARYQETQYF; CDR3nt: TGTGCCAGCAGTGACGGGGCGCGGTACCAAGAGACCCAGTACTTC
len: 13; d_gene: -; v_gene: TRBV29-1; j_gene: TRBJ2-1; abundance: -; CDR3aa: CSVRLGSYNEQFF; CDR3nt: TGCAGCGTGAGGCTTGGGTCCTACAATGAGCAGTTCTTC
len: 15; d_gene: TRBD2; v_gene: TRBV6-1; j_gene: TRBJ2-7; abundance: few; CDR3aa: CASIHTGTRAYEQYF; CDR3nt: TGTGCCAGCATCCATACCGGGACTAGGGCCTACGAGCAGTACTTC
len: 13; d_gene: -; v_gene: TRBV27; j_gene: TRBJ1-1; abundance: few; CDR3aa: CASSPPGHTEAFF; CDR3nt: TGTGCCAGCAGTCCCCCAGGTCACACTGAAGCTTTCTTT
len: 16; d_gene: -; v_gene: TRBV7-2; j_gene: TRBJ1-4; abundance: many; CDR3aa: CASSLAPGRRNEKLFF; CDR3nt: TGTGCCAGCAGCTTAGCTCCGGGACGACGGAATGAAAAACTGTTTTTT
len: 15; d_gene: -; v_gene: TRBV2; j_gene: TRBJ2-3; abundance: few; CDR3aa: CASSEQGVLTDTQYF; CDR3nt: TGTGCCAGCAGTGAACAGGGAGTCTTGACAGATACGCAGTATTTT
len: 13; d_gene: -; v_gene: TRBV7-3; j_gene: TRBJ1-1; abundance: few; CDR3aa: CASSARGGTEAFF; CDR3nt: TGTGCCAGCAGCGCCCGGGGAGGCACTGAAGCTTTCTTT
len: 13; d_gene: -; v_gene: TRBV14; j_gene: TRBJ2-1; abundance: few; CDR3aa: CASSQWPTDEQFF; CDR3nt: TGTGCCAGCAGCCAATGGCCGACGGATGAGCAGTTCTTC
len: 13; d_gene: -; v_gene: TRBV7-3; j_gene: TRBJ2-5; abundance: many; CDR3aa: CASSPTLQETQYF; CDR3nt: TGTGCCAGCAGCCCCACACTTCAAGAGACCCAGTACTTC
len: 16; d_gene: -; v_gene: TRBV7-9; j_gene: TRBJ2-1; abundance: -; CDR3aa: CASIRPDRPTYNEQFF; CDR3nt: TGTGCCAGCATCCGCCCCGACCGACCGACCTACAATGAGCAGTTCTTC
len: 15; d_gene: TRBD1; v_gene: TRBV7-3; j_gene: TRBJ1-4; abundance: -; CDR3aa: CASSETGNRDEKLFF; CDR3nt: TGTGCCAGCAGCGAGACAGGGAATCGCGATGAAAAACTGTTTTTT
len: 16; d_gene: TRBD1; v_gene: TRBV23-1; j_gene: TRBJ1-5; abundance: few; CDR3aa: CASSPGTGSSNQPQHF; CDR3nt: TGCGCCAGCAGCCCCGGGACAGGGTCCAGCAATCAGCCCCAGCATTTT
len: 15; d_gene: -; v_gene: TRBV2; j_gene: TRBJ1-2; abundance: -; CDR3aa: CASSDRGSLNYGYTF; CDR3nt: TGTGCCAGCAGTGATAGGGGGAGCCTTAACTATGGCTACACCTTC
len: 13; d_gene: -; v_gene: TRBV7-8; j_gene: TRBJ1-5; abundance: -; CDR3aa: CASTLGYNQPQHF; CDR3nt: TGTGCCAGCACCTTGGGATACAATCAGCCCCAGCATTTT
len: 15; d_gene: -; v_gene: TRBV24-1; j_gene: TRBJ2-3; abundance: -; CDR3aa: CATSVGRGRTDTQYF; CDR3nt: TGTGCCACCAGTGTGGGTCGGGGCCGCACAGATACGCAGTATTTT
len: 15; d_gene: -; v_gene: TRBV4-1; j_gene: TRBJ1-5; abundance: -; CDR3aa: CASSQDGGTNQPQHF; CDR3nt: TGCGCCAGCAGCCAAGACGGCGGGACCAATCAGCCCCAGCATTTT
len: 18; d_gene: -; v_gene: TRBV7-2; j_gene: TRBJ1-5; abundance: many; CDR3aa: CASSLLPRTGNSNQPQHF; CDR3nt: TGTGCCAGCAGCTTACTCCCACGGACGGGGAATAGCAATCAGCCCCAGCATTTT
len: 14; d_gene: -; v_gene: TRBV6-2/TRBV6-3; j_gene: TRBJ1-4; abundance: -; CDR3aa: CASSSGRGGEKLFF; CDR3nt: TGTGCCAGCAGTTCCGGACGAGGGGGTGAAAAACTGTTTTTT
len: 14; d_gene: -; v_gene: TRBV19; j_gene: TRBJ2-2; abundance: -; CDR3aa: CASSRGPLTGELFF; CDR3nt: TGTGCCAGTAGCCGGGGACCGCTCACCGGGGAGCTGTTTTTT
len: 16; d_gene: TRBD1; v_gene: TRBV4-1; j_gene: TRBJ2-1; abundance: -; CDR3aa: CASRPRQGSSYNEQFF; CDR3nt: TGCGCCAGCAGACCAAGACAGGGCAGCTCCTACAATGAGCAGTTCTTC
len: 13; d_gene: -; v_gene: TRBV6-6; j_gene: TRBJ2-7; abundance: few; CDR3aa: CASSYPGGNEQYF; CDR3nt: TGTGCCAGCAGTTACCCGGGCGGGAACGAGCAGTACTTC
len: 16; d_gene: -; v_gene: TRBV11-2; j_gene: TRBJ2-1; abundance: few; CDR3aa: CASSFPGKGSYNEQFF; CDR3nt: TGTGCCAGCAGCTTCCCAGGGAAAGGCTCCTACAATGAGCAGTTCTTC
len: 16; d_gene: TRBD2; v_gene: TRBV10-3; j_gene: TRBJ2-1; abundance: -; CDR3aa: CAISFGLAGMDNEQFF; CDR3nt: TGTGCCATCAGTTTCGGACTAGCGGGGATGGACAATGAGCAGTTCTTC
len: 18; d_gene: TRBD1; v_gene: TRBV27; j_gene: TRBJ2-1; abundance: few; CDR3aa: CASSRDREGPPGYNEQFF; CDR3nt: TGTGCCAGCAGTCGGGACAGGGAAGGGCCGCCGGGATACAATGAGCAGTTCTTC
len: 12; d_gene: -; v_gene: TRBV19; j_gene: TRBJ2-1; abundance: few; CDR3aa: CASSPHGDEQFF; CDR3nt: TGTGCCAGTAGTCCTCACGGTGATGAGCAGTTCTTC
len: 14; d_gene: -; v_gene: TRBV7-2; j_gene: TRBJ2-1; abundance: few; CDR3aa: CASSLDAAGVEQFF; CDR3nt: TGTGCCAGCAGCTTAGATGCAGCCGGGGTTGAGCAGTTCTTC
len: 13; d_gene: -; v_gene: TRBV7-9; j_gene: TRBJ1-5; abundance: -; CDR3aa: CASSLTTNQPQHF; CDR3nt: TGTGCCAGCAGCTTAACTACGAATCAGCCCCAGCATTTT
len: 14; d_gene: -; v_gene: TRBV12-3/TRBV12-4; j_gene: TRBJ1-5; abundance: few; CDR3aa: CASSLPGLGQPQHF; CDR3nt: TGTGCCAGCAGTCTACCTGGGTTAGGGCAGCCCCAGCATTTT
len: 16; d_gene: -; v_gene: TRBV7-9; j_gene: TRBJ2-1; abundance: -; CDR3aa: CASILGIGGRYNEQFF; CDR3nt: TGTGCCAGCATCTTAGGAATTGGGGGGCGATACAATGAGCAGTTCTTC
len: 13; d_gene: -; v_gene: TRBV7-9; j_gene: TRBJ1-2; abundance: -; CDR3aa: CASRSGIDYGYTF; CDR3nt: TGTGCCAGCAGGTCAGGGATCGACTATGGCTACACCTTC
len: 15; d_gene: TRBD1; v_gene: TRBV2; j_gene: TRBJ2-2; abundance: -; CDR3aa: CAIHLSGGNTGELFF; CDR3nt: TGTGCCATCCACCTCTCAGGGGGGAACACCGGGGAGCTGTTTTTT
len: 16; d_gene: TRBD1; v_gene: TRBV5-1; j_gene: TRBJ1-2; abundance: -; CDR3aa: CASSSQGQGLNYGYTF; CDR3nt: TGCGCCAGCAGCTCTCAGGGACAGGGGCTAAACTATGGCTACACCTTC
len: 16; d_gene: TRBD1; v_gene: TRBV15; j_gene: TRBJ1-6; abundance: few; CDR3aa: CATSRDTRRQGSPLHF; CDR3nt: TGTGCCACCAGCAGAGATACTAGGCGACAGGGTTCACCCCTCCACTTT
len: 18; d_gene: -; v_gene: TRBV5-6; j_gene: TRBJ1-5; abundance: -; CDR3aa: CASSLYVGTPISNQPQHF; CDR3nt: TGTGCCAGCAGCTTGTACGTAGGGACACCGATTAGCAATCAGCCCCAGCATTTT
len: 16; d_gene: TRBD1; v_gene: TRBV4-1; j_gene: TRBJ2-7; abundance: few; CDR3aa: CASSQDPDRGIYEQYF; CDR3nt: TGCGCCAGCAGCCAAGACCCGGACAGGGGAATCTACGAGCAGTACTTC
len: 14; d_gene: -; v_gene: TRBV20-1; j_gene: TRBJ2-1; abundance: few; CDR3aa: CSARAGDYYNEQFF; CDR3nt: TGCAGTGCTAGGGCCGGGGATTACTACAATGAGCAGTTCTTC
len: 14; d_gene: -; v_gene: TRBV28; j_gene: TRBJ2-2; abundance: few; CDR3aa: CASSLWEGNGELFF; CDR3nt: TGTGCCAGCAGTTTATGGGAGGGGAACGGGGAGCTGTTTTTT
len: 13; d_gene: -; v_gene: TRBV7-2; j_gene: TRBJ2-1; abundance: many; CDR3aa: CASSLLTGIEQFF; CDR3nt: TGTGCCAGCAGCCTATTAACAGGGATTGAGCAGTTCTTC
len: 14; d_gene: -; v_gene: TRBV7-6; j_gene: TRBJ1-1; abundance: many; CDR3aa: CASSANELATEAFF; CDR3nt: TGTGCCAGCAGCGCAAACGAGTTAGCTACTGAAGCTTTCTTT
len: 15; d_gene: -; v_gene: TRBV2; j_gene: TRBJ1-2; abundance: -; CDR3aa: CASSGTGTSNYGYTF; CDR3nt: TGTGCCAGCAGTGGAACCGGGACATCAAACTATGGCTACACCTTC
len: 15; d_gene: TRBD1; v_gene: TRBV12-3/TRBV12-4; j_gene: TRBJ2-5; abundance: few; CDR3aa: CASSSGTGGYETQYF; CDR3nt: TGTGCCAGCAGCTCCGGGACAGGGGGCTATGAGACCCAGTACTTC
len: 15; d_gene: TRBD1; v_gene: TRBV4-2; j_gene: TRBJ1-6; abundance: -; CDR3aa: CASGSDRGYNSPLHF; CDR3nt: TGTGCCAGCGGTTCCGACAGGGGGTATAATTCACCCCTCCACTTT
len: 14; d_gene: TRBD1; v_gene: TRBV5-1; j_gene: TRBJ2-3; abundance: few; CDR3aa: CASSLEGALDTQYF; CDR3nt: TGCGCCAGCAGCTTGGAGGGGGCTTTAGATACGCAGTATTTT
len: 15; d_gene: -; v_gene: TRBV11-2; j_gene: TRBJ2-3; abundance: -; CDR3aa: CASSLERGLTDTQYF; CDR3nt: TGTGCCAGCAGCTTAGAGAGGGGCCTCACAGATACGCAGTATTTT
len: 14; d_gene: TRBD1; v_gene: TRBV27; j_gene: TRBJ2-1; abundance: -; CDR3aa: CASSLGQAYNEQFF; CDR3nt: TGTGCCAGCAGTTTAGGACAGGCTTACAATGAGCAGTTCTTC
len: 16; d_gene: -; v_gene: TRBV3-1; j_gene: TRBJ2-1; abundance: many; CDR3aa: CASSAQGRGAYNEQFF; CDR3nt: TGTGCCAGCAGCGCCCAAGGCAGGGGTGCCTACAATGAGCAGTTCTTC
len: 16; d_gene: TRBD1; v_gene: TRBV4-1; j_gene: TRBJ1-5; abundance: -; CDR3aa: CASSLDSGTGNQPQHF; CDR3nt: TGCGCCAGCAGCCTCGATTCCGGGACAGGAAATCAGCCCCAGCATTTT
len: 15; d_gene: -; v_gene: TRBV6-1; j_gene: TRBJ1-4; abundance: -; CDR3aa: CASRATALPNEKLFF; CDR3nt: TGTGCCAGCAGAGCTACAGCGTTACCTAATGAAAAACTGTTTTTT
len: 15; d_gene: TRBD1; v_gene: TRBV4-1; j_gene: TRBJ1-6; abundance: -; CDR3aa: CASSHPGQVNSPLHF; CDR3nt: TGCGCCAGCAGCCATCCGGGACAGGTTAATTCACCCCTCCACTTT
len: 15; d_gene: -; v_gene: TRBV6-2/TRBV6-3; j_gene: TRBJ1-1; abundance: -; CDR3aa: CASSYRQHMNTEAFF; CDR3nt: TGTGCCAGCAGTTACCGACAGCATATGAACACTGAAGCTTTCTTT
len: 17; d_gene: TRBD2; v_gene: TRBV10-3; j_gene: TRBJ2-3; abundance: -; CDR3aa: CAISGGLADLSTDTQYF; CDR3nt: TGTGCCATCAGTGGGGGACTAGCGGATCTTTCGACAGATACGCAGTATTTT
len: 17; d_gene: -; v_gene: TRBV6-2/TRBV6-3; j_gene: TRBJ2-3; abundance: few; CDR3aa: CASSYSPTLASGYAQYF; CDR3nt: TGTGCCAGCAGTTACTCCCCGACATTAGCCTCGGGGTACGCGCAGTATTTT
len: 17; d_gene: TRBD1; v_gene: TRBV19; j_gene: TRBJ1-5; abundance: few; CDR3aa: CASTKAAGGRSNQPQHF; CDR3nt: TGTGCCAGTACGAAAGCGGCAGGGGGTCGTAGCAATCAGCCCCAGCATTTT
len: 18; d_gene: TRBD2; v_gene: TRBV7-2; j_gene: TRBJ2-3; abundance: -; CDR3aa: CASSLVIAGGRSTDTQYF; CDR3nt: TGTGCCAGCAGCTTAGTTATCGCGGGGGGGCGGTCGACAGATACGCAGTATTTT